This TCR beta chain was found in a study of OX40 agonist ivuxolimab in advanced cancers. V was cut by 2 bases and J by 0 bases, with 11 bases left in between. The CDR3 consists of 15 residues. Looked up from germline, CDR1 is MDHEN and CDR2 is SYDVKM. Assay used: immunoSEQ multiplex PCR; TCRdb lists only in-frame clones, some missing. The sample lists some 60,000 clones; roughly nine tenths were seen once. Autoimmune disease history or systemic immunosuppression barred patients. The rearrangement links TRBV28 to TRBJ2-7, with D perhaps matching TRBD2 (6 bases). The sample was CD4+ or CD8+ T cells sorted from blood, taken in a trial of the OX40 agonist ivuxolimab. This clonotype was obtained from an adult with an advanced solid tumor such as melanoma, head and neck, liver or kidney cancer. CDR3 region: CASSLLGLTSYEQYF. CDR3 sequence (DNA): TGTGCCAGCAGTTTACTGGGACTTACCTCCTACGAGCAGTACTTC.